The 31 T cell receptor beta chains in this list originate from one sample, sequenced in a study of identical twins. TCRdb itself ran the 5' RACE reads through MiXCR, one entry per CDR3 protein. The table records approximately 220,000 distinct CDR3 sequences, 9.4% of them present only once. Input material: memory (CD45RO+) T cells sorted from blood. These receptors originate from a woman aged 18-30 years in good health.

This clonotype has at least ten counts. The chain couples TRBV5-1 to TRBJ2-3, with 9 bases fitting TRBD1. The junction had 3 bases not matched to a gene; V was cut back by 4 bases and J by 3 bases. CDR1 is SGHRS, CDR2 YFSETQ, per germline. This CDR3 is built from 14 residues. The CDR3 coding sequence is TGCGCCAGCAGCACGGGACAGGGTACAGATACGCAGTATTTT. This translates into CASSTGQGTDTQYF.

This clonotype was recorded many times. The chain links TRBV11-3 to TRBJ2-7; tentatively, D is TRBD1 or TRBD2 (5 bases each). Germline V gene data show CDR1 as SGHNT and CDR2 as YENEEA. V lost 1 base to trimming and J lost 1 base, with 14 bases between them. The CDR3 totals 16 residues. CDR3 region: CASSLGGALPSYEQYF. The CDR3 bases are TGTGCCAGCAGCTTAGGAGGGGCCCTTCCTTCCTACGAGCAGTACTTC.

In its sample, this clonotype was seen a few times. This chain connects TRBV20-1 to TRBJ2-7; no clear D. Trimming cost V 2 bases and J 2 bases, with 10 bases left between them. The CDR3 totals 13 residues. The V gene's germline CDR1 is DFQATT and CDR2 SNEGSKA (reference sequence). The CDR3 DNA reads TGCAGTGCTAGAAGACGCGGCGCCTACGAGCAGTACTTC. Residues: CSARRRGAYEQYF.

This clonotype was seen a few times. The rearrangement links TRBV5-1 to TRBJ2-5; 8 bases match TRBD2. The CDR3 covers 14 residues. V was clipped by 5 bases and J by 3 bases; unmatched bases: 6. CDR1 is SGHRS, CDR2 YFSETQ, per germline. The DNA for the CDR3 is TGCGCCAGCAGGCCGAGCGGGAGTGAAGAGACCCAGTACTTC. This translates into CASRPSGSEETQYF.

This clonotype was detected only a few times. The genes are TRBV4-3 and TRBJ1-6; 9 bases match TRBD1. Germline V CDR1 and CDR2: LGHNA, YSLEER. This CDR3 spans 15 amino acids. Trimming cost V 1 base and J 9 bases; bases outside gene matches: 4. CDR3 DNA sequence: TGCGCCAGCAGCCAAGGAACAGGGGGCGGTTCACCCCTCCACTTT. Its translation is CASSQGTGGGSPLHF.

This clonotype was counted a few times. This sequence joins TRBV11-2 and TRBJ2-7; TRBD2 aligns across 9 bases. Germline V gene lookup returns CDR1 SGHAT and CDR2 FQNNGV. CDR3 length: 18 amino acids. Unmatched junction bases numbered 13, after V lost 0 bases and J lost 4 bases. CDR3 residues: CASSLDPHRLAAQYEQYF. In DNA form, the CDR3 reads TGTGCCAGCAGCTTAGACCCCCACCGACTAGCGGCCCAATACGAGCAGTACTTC.

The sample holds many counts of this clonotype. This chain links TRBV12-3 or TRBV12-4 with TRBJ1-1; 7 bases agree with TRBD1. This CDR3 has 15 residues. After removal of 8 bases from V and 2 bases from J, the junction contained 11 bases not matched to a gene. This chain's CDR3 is CASGNWGQLNTEAFF. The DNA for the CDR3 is TGTGCCAGCGGAAATTGGGGACAGCTTAACACTGAAGCTTTCTTT.

The CDR3 nucleotides read TGCAGTGCTCCGCTAGCGGGAGTAAGGGCAGATACGCAGTATTTT. Translating it yields CSAPLAGVRADTQYF. The V call is TRBV20-1, the J call TRBJ2-3, with TRBD2 matching 10 bases. Germline V lookup: CDR1 DFQATT, CDR2 SNEGSKA (reference sequence). V lost 5 bases to trimming and J lost 4 bases; unmatched junction nucleotides: 9. This CDR3 is built from 15 residues.

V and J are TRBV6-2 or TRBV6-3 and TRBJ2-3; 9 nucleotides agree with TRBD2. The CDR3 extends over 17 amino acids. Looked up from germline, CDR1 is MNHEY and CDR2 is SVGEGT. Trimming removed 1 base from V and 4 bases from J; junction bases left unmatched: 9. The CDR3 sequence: CASSYYPQREVADTQYF. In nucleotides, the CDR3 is TGTGCCAGCAGTTACTATCCCCAGCGGGAGGTTGCAGATACGCAGTATTTT.

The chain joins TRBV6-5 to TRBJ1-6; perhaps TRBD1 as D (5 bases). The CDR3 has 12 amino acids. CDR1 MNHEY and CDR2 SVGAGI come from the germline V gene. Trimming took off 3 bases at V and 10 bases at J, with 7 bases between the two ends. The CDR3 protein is CASSYKGSPLHF. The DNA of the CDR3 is TGTGCCAGCAGTTATAAGGGGTCACCCCTCCACTTT.

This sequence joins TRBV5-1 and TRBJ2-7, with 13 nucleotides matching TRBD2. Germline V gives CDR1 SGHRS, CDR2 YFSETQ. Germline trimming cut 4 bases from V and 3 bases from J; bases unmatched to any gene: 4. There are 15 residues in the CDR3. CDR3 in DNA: TGCGCCAGCAGCCCAAGGACTAGCGGGGGCTACGAGCAGTACTTC. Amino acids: CASSPRTSGGYEQYF.

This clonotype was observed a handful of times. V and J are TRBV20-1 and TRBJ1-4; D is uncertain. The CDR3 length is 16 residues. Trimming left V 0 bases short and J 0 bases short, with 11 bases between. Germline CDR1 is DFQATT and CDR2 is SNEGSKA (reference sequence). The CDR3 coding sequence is TGCAGTGCTAGAGATCGGCAGACTGCAACTAATGAAAAACTGTTTTTT. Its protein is CSARDRQTATNEKLFF.

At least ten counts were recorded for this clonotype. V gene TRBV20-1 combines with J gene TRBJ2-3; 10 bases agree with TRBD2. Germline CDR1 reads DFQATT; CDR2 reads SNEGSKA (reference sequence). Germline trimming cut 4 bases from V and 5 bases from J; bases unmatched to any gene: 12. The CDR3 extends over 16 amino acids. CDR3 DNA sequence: TGCAGTGCTATCCTGGCTAGCGGGGGCCTGGGAGATACGCAGTATTTT. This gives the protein CSAILASGGLGDTQYF.

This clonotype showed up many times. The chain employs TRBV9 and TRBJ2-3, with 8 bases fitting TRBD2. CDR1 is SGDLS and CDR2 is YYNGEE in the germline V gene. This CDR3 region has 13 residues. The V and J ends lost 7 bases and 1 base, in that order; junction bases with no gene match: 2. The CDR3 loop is CASSGGGTDTQYF. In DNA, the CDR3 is TGTGCCAGCTCCGGGGGGGGCACAGATACGCAGTATTTT.

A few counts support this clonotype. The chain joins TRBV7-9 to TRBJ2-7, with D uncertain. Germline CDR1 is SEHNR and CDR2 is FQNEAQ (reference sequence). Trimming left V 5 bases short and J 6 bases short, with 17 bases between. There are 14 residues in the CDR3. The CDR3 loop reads CASSPVSDLVEQYF. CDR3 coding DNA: TGTGCCAGCAGCCCAGTATCGGACCTTGTCGAGCAGTACTTC.

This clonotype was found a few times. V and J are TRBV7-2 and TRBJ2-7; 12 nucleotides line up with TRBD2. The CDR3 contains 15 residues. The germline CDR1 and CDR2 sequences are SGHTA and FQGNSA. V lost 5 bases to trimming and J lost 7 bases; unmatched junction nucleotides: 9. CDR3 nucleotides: TGTGCCAGCAGCGTCGCTAGCGGGGGGGCCTGGGAGCAGTACTTC. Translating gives CASSVASGGAWEQYF.

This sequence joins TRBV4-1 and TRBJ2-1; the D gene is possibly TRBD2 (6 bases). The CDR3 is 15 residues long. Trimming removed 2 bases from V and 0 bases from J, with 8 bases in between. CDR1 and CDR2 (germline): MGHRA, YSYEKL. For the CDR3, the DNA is TGCGCCAGCAGCCAACGGGAGAGCTCCTACAATGAGCAGTTCTTC. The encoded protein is CASSQRESSYNEQFF.

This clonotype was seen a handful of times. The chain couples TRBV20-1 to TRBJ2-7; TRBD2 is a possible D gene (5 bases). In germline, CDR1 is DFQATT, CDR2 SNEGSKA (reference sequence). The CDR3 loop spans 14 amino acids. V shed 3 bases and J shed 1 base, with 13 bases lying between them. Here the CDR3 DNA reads TGCAGTGCTAGTCGGCCCGAGGGATCCTACGAGCAGTACTTC. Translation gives CSASRPEGSYEQYF.

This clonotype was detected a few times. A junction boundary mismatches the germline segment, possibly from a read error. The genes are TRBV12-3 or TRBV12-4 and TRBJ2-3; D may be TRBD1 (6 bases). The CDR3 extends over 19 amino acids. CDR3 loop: CAISLVVIVGDMHADTQYF. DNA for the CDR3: TGTGCCATCAGTTTAGTTGTGATAGTCGGGGACATGCATGCTGATACGCAGTATTTT.

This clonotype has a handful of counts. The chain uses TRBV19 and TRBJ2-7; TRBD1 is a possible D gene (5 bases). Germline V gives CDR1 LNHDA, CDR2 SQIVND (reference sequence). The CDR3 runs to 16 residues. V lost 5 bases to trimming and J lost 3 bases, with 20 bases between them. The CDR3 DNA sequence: TGTGCCAGTAGTGCTACAGGAGCTTATCCTCACTACGAGCAGTACTTC. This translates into CASSATGAYPHYEQYF. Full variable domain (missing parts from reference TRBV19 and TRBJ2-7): DGGITQSPKYLFRKEGQNVTLSCEQNLNHDAMYWYRQDPGQGLRLIYYSQIVNDFQKGDIAEGYSVSREKKESFPLTVTSAQKNPTAFYLCASSATGAYPHYEQYFGPGTRLTVT.

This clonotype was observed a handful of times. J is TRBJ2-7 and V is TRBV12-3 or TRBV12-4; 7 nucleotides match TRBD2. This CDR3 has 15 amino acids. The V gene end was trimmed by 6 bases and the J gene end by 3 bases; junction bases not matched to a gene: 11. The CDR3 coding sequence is TGTGCCAGCAGCAGGGATCGCTGGGACTACTACGAGCAGTACTTC. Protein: CASSRDRWDYYEQYF.

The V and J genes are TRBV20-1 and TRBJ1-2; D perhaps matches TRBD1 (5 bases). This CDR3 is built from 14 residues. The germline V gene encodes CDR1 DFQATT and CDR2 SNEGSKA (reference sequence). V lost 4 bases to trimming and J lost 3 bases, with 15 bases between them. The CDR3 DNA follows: TGCAGTGCTACAACCTGGGACGGGCACTATGGCTACACCTTC. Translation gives CSATTWDGHYGYTF.

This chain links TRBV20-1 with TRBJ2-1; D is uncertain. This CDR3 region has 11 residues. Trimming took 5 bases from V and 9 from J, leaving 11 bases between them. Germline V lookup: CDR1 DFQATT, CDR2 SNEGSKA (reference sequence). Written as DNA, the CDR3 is TGCAGTGCTTCCAAGCAAGTTGAGCAGTTCTTC. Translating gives CSASKQVEQFF.

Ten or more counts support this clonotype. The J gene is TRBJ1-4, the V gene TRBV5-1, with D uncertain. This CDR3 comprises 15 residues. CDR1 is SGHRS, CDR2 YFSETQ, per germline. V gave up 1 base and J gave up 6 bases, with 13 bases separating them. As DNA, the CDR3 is TGCGCCAGCAGCTTGCGGGAATACTCGGATGAAAAACTGTTTTTT. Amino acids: CASSLREYSDEKLFF.

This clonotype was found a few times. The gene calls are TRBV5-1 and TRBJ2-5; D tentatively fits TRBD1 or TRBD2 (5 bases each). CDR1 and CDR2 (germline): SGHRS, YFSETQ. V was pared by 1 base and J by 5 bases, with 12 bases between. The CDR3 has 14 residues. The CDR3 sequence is CASSLNGARETQYF. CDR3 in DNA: TGCGCCAGCAGCTTGAACGGGGCGCGGGAGACCCAGTACTTC.

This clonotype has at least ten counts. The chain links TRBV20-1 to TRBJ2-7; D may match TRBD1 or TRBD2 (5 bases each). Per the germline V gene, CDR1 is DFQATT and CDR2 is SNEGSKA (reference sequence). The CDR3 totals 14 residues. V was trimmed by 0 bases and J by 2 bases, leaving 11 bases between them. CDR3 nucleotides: TGCAGTGCTAGAGATGGGGGTACAGCCTACGAGCAGTACTTC. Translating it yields CSARDGGTAYEQYF.

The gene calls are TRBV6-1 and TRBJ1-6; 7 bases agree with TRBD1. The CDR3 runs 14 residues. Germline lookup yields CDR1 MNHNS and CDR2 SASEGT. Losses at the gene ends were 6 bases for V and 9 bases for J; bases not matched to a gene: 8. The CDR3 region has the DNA TGTGCCAGCAGACAGGGGTTATCTGGTTCACCCCTCCACTTT. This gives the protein CASRQGLSGSPLHF.

The CDR3 nucleotides are TGCAGTGCCAACCCGTTACCACTAGCGACCCAAGAGACCCAGTACTTC. Encoded protein: CSANPLPLATQETQYF. The chain carries TRBV20-1 and TRBJ2-5; 7 nucleotides agree with TRBD2. There are 16 residues in the CDR3. V shed 6 bases and J 1 base; nucleotides not matched to a gene: 14. From germline, CDR1 is DFQATT and CDR2 SNEGSKA (reference sequence).

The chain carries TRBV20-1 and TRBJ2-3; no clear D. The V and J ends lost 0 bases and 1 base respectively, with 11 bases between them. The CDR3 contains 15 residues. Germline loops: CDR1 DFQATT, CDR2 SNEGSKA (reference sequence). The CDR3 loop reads CSARDPLGGTDTQYF. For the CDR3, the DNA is TGCAGTGCTAGAGATCCTCTTGGCGGCACAGATACGCAGTATTTT.

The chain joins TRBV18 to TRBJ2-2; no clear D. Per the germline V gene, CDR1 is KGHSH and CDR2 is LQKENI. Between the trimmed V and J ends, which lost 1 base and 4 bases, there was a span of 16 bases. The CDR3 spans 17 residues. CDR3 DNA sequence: TGTGCCAGCTCACCACTACGCGAAGGGCTCGGCACCGGGGAGCTGTTTTTT. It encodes CASSPLREGLGTGELFF.

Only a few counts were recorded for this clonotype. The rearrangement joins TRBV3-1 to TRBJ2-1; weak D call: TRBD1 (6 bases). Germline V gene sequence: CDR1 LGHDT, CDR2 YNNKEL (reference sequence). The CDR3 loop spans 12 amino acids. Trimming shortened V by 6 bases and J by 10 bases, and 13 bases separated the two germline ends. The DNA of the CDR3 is TGTGCCAGCAGTCACTTACAGGGCGAGCAGTTCTTC. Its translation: CASSHLQGEQFF.